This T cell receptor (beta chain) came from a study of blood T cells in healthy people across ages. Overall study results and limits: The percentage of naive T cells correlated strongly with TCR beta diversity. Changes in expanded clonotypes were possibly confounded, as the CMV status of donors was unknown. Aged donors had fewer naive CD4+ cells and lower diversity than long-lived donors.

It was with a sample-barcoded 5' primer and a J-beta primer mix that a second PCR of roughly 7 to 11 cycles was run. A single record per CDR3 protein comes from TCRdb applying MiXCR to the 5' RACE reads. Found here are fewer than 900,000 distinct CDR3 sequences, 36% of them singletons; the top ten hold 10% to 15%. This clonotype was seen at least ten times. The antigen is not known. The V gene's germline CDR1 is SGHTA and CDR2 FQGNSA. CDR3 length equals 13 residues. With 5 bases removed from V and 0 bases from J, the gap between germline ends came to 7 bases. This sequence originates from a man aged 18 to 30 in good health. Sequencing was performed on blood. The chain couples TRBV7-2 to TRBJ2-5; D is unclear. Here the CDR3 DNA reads TGTGCCAGCAGCGTGGGAAACCAAGAGACCCAGTACTTC. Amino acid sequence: CASSVGNQETQYF.